This entry lists 11 T cell receptor beta chains sequenced from one sample in a study of spatial heterogeneity in lung cancer. Time point specified: blood at routine non-recurrence follow-up after resection. Unsorted samples of tumor, nontumor lung or frozen PBMC had their whole RNA sequenced. MiXCR, run by TCRdb on the 5' RACE reads, gives a single entry per CDR3 protein. Among around 30,000 distinct CDR3 sequences, about 6.3% were seen once, and the ten largest hold 22%. This sample comprised PBMCs, obtained at follow-up. The receptors come from a male donor with early-stage non-small cell lung cancer.

The chain employs TRBV7-8 and TRBJ1-2; a possible D gene is TRBD1 (6 bases). The CDR3 totals 16 residues. V shed 5 bases and J shed 5 bases, with 21 bases lying between them. Germline V CDR1 and CDR2: SGHVS, FQNEAQ. This chain's CDR3 is CASSAYRVAGGYGYTF. The CDR3 DNA sequence: TGTGCCAGCAGCGCCTACAGGGTGGCCGGAGGGTATGGCTACACCTTC.

This clonotype has at least ten counts. The chain links TRBV29-1 to TRBJ2-2, with unresolved D. Germline lookup yields CDR1 SQVTM and CDR2 ANQGSEA. Trimming took 6 bases from V and 4 from J, leaving 18 bases between them. CDR3 size: 15 residues. The CDR3 sequence: CSVRTLDQGTGELFF. CDR3 coding DNA: TGCAGCGTCCGGACCTTGGACCAAGGCACCGGGGAGCTGTTTTTT.

This clonotype rates as medium-sized (0.01 to 0.1%). This chain connects TRBV7-3 to TRBJ2-2; no firm D call. V lost 1 base, J lost 7 bases, and 7 bases lay in between. CDR3 length equals 13 residues. Germline V gene lookup returns CDR1 SGHTA and CDR2 FQGTGA. The DNA for the CDR3 is TGTGCCAGCAGCTTAAGGCCCGACGGGGAGCTGTTTTTT. Its translation: CASSLRPDGELFF.

This clonotype showed up many times. This chain links TRBV20-1 with TRBJ2-7, with 7 bases identical to TRBD2. CDR3 length: 14 amino acids. After removal of 3 bases from V and 3 bases from J, the junction contained 8 bases not matched to a gene. Germline V gene data show CDR1 as DFQATT and CDR2 as SNEGSKA (reference sequence). Written as DNA, the CDR3 is TGCAGTGCTAGCGGGGAGCGGGGTAACTACGAGCAGTACGTC. This gives the protein CSASGERGNYEQYV.

This clonotype showed up just once. Possible read error: a much larger clone is one base away. The chain has TRBV4-2 and TRBJ2-1, with 8 bases matching TRBD1. The CDR3 loop spans 17 amino acids. CDR1 and CDR2 from the germline V gene are LGHNA and YNFKEQ. The CDR3 DNA sequence: TGTGCCAGCAGCCTTGGGACAGGAATGGATGGAGACGATGAGCAGTCCTTC. Translation gives CASSLGTGMDGDDEQSF.

This clonotype was seen more than once but under ten times. This rearrangement joins TRBV5-5 to TRBJ1-3; D possibly corresponds to TRBD1 (6 bases). The CDR3 is 15 residues long. Trimming took off 6 bases at V and 0 bases at J, with 13 bases between the two ends. CDR1 SGHKS and CDR2 YYEKEE come from the germline V gene (reference sequence). This chain's CDR3 is CASTLGGYSGNTIYF. The CDR3 DNA sequence: TGTGCCAGCACGTTAGGGGGGTACTCTGGAAACACCATATATTTT.

This clonotype has only a few counts. The rearrangement links TRBV2 to TRBJ2-3, with 12 bases aligning to TRBD2. The CDR3 contains 15 residues. The trim removed 6 bases at V and 5 bases at J, leaving 6 bases unmatched. The germline V gene has CDR1 SNHLY and CDR2 FYNNEI. The CDR3 loop is CASRALAGGGDTQYF. The DNA for the CDR3 is TGTGCCAGCAGGGCACTAGCGGGAGGAGGAGATACGCAGTATTTT.

The sample holds many counts of this clonotype. V is TRBV11-3 and J is TRBJ2-7; no clear D. Between the trimmed V and J ends, which lost 1 base and 0 bases, there was a span of 7 bases. CDR1 and CDR2 from the germline V gene are SGHNT and YENEEA. The CDR3 has 14 residues. CDR3 DNA: TGTGCCAGCAGCTTAGCCGGCGTCTCCTACGAGCAGTACTTC. This gives the protein CASSLAGVSYEQYF.

This clonotype was seen ten or more times. The rearrangement joins TRBV29-1 to TRBJ2-5; 10 bases align to TRBD1. Germline V CDR1 and CDR2: SQVTM, ANQGSEA. This CDR3 has 13 amino acids. Germline trimming cut 6 bases from V and 3 bases from J; bases unmatched to any gene: 4. In nucleotides, the CDR3 is TGCAGCGTGGCCGGGACAGGGGAAGAGACCCAGTACTTC. This codes for CSVAGTGEETQYF.

This clonotype showed up many times. The chain combines TRBV6-1 with TRBJ1-5, with D perhaps TRBD1 (6 bases). The V end lost 0 bases, the J end lost 7 bases, and 16 bases lay between the germline ends. The length of the CDR3 is 16 residues. From germline, CDR1 is MNHNS and CDR2 SASEGT. CDR3 protein: CASSEALQGGGQPQHF. DNA for the CDR3: TGTGCCAGCAGTGAAGCCCTACAGGGAGGAGGACAGCCCCAGCATTTT.

This clonotype came up many times. In nucleotides, the CDR3 is TGTGCCAGCAGTTTTGGGGGGTCCCCATATAGCAATCAGCCCCAGCATTTT. Translated: CASSFGGSPYSNQPQHF. The chain links TRBV6-6 to TRBJ1-5; maybe TRBD1 (5 bases). V lost 4 bases, J lost 0 bases, and 16 bases lay in between. Germline V lookup: CDR1 MNHNY, CDR2 SVGAGI (reference sequence). The CDR3 loop spans 17 amino acids.